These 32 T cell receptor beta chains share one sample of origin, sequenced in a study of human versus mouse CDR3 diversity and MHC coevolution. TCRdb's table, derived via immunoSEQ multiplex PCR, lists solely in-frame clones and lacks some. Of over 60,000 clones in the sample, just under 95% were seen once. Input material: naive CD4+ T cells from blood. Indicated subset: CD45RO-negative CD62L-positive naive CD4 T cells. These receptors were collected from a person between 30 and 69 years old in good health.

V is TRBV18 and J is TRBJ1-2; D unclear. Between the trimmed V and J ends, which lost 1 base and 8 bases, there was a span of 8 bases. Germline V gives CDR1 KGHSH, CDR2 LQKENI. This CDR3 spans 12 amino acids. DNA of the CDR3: TGTGCCAGCTCACCACAGGCGGGAGGCTACACCTTC. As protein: CASSPQAGGYTF.

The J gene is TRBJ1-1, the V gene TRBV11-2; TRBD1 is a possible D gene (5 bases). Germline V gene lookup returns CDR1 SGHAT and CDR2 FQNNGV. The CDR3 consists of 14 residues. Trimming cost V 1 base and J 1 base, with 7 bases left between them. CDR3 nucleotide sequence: TGTGCCAGCAGCTTAGGACAGTCGAACACTGAAGCTTTCTTT. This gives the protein CASSLGQSNTEAFF.

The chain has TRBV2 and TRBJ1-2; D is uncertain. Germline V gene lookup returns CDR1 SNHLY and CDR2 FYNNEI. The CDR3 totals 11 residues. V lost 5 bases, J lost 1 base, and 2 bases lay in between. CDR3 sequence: CASSLNYGYTF. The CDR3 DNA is TGTGCCAGCAGTCTTAACTATGGCTACACCTTC.

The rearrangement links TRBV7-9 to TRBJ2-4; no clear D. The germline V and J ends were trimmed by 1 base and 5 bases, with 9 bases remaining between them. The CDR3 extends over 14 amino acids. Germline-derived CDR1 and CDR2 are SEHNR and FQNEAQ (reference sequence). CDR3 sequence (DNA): TGTGCCAGCAGCTTAGGACTGGCAGAAAACATTCAGTACTTC. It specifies CASSLGLAENIQYF. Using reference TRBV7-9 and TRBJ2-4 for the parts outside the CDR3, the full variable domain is DTGVSQNPRHKITKRGQNVTFRCDPISEHNRLYWYRQTLGQGPEFLTYFQNEAQLEKSRLLSDRFSAERPKGSFSTLEIQRTEQGDSAMYLCASSLGLAENIQYFGAGTRLSVL.

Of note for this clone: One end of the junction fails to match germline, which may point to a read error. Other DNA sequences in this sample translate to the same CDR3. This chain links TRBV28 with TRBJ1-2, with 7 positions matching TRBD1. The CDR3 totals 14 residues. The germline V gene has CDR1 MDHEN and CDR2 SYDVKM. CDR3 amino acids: CASSLYGGGEGYTF. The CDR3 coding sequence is TGTGCCAGCAGTTTATATGGAGGGGGCGAAGGCTACACCTTT.

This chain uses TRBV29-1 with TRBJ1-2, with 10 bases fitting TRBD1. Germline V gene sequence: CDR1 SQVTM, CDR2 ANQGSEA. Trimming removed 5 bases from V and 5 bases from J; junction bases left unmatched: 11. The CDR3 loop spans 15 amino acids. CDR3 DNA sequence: TGCAGCGTTCGATTTAGGGACAGGGGTGATTATGGCTACACCTTC. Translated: CSVRFRDRGDYGYTF.

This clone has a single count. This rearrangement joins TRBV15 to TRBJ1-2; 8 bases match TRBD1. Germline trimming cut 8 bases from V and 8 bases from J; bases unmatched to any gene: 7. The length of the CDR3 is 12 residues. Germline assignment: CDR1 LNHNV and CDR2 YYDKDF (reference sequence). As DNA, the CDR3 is TGTGCCACCTCCAGGGGGCGCCGGGGCTACACCTTC. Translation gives CATSRGRRGYTF.

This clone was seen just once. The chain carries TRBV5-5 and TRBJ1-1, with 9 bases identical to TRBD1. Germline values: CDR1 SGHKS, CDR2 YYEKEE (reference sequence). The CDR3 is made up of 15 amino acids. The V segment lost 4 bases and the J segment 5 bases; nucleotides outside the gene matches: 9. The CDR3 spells CASSPWTGDRTEAFF. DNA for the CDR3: TGTGCCAGCAGCCCCTGGACAGGGGACAGGACTGAAGCTTTCTTT.

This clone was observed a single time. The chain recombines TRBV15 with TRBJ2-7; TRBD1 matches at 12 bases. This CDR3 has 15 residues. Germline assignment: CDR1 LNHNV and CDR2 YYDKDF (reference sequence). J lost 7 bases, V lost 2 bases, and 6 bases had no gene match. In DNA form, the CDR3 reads TGTGCCACCAGCAGAACGGGACAGGGGGCTACGGAGCAGTACTTC. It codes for CATSRTGQGATEQYF.

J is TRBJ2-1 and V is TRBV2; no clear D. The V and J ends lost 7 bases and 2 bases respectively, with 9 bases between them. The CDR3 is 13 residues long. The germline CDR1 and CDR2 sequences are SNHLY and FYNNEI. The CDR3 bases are TGTGCCAGCAAGGAGAGGACCTACAATGAGCAGTTCTTC. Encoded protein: CASKERTYNEQFF. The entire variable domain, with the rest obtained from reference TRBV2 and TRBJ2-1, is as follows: EPEVTQTPSHQVTQMGQEVILRCVPISNHLYFYWYRQILGQKVEFLVSFYNNEISEKSEIFDDQFSVERPDGSNFTLKIRSTKLEDSAMYFCASKERTYNEQFFGPGTRLTVL.

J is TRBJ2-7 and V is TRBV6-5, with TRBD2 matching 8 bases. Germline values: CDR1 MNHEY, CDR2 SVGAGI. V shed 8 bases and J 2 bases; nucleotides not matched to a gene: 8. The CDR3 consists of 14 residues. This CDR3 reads CASRAGGAPYEQYF. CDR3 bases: TGTGCCAGCCGGGCGGGGGGAGCTCCCTACGAGCAGTACTTC.

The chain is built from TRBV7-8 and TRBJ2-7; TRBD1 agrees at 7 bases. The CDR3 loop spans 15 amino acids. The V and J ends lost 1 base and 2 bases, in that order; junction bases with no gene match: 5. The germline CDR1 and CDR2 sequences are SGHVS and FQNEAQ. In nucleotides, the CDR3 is TGTGCCAGCAGCTTAGTGAGGACAGGAACCTACGAGCAGTACTTC. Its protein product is CASSLVRTGTYEQYF.

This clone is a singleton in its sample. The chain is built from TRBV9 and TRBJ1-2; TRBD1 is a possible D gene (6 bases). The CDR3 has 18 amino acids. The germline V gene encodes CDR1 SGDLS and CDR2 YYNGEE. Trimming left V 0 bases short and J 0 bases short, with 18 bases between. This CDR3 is CASSVGLGDRTANYGYTF. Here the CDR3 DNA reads TGTGCCAGCAGCGTAGGATTGGGAGACAGGACAGCTAACTATGGCTACACCTTC. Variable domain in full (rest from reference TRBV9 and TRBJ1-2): DSGVTQTPKHLITATGQRVTLRCSPRSGDLSVYWYQQSLDQGLQFLIQYYNGEERAKGNILERFSAQQFPDLHSELNLSSLELGDSALYFCASSVGLGDRTANYGYTFGSGTRLTVV.

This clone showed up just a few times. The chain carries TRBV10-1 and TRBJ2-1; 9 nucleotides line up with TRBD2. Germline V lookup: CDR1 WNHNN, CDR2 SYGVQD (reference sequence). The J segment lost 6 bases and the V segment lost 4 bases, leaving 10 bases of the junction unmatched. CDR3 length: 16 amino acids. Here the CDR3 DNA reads TGCGCCAGCAGTGCCGGACCGATAGCGGGAGTCAATGAGCAGTTCTTC. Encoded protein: CASSAGPIAGVNEQFF.

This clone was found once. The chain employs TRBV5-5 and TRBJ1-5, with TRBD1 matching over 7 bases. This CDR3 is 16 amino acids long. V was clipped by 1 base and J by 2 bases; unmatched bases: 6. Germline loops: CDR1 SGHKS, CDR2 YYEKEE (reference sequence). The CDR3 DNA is TGTGCCAGCAGCTTGATAGAGGGGGCAGGCAATCAGCCCCAGCATTTT. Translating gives CASSLIEGAGNQPQHF.

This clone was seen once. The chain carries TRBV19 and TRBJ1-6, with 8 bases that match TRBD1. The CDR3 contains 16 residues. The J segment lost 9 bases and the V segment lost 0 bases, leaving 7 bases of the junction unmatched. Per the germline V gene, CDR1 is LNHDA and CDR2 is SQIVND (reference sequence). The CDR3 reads CASSIDRPGGGSPLHF. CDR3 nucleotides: TGTGCCAGTAGTATAGACCGGCCAGGGGGCGGTTCACCCCTCCACTTT. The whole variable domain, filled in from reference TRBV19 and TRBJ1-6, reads DGGITQSPKYLFRKEGQNVTLSCEQNLNHDAMYWYRQDPGQGLRLIYYSQIVNDFQKGDIAEGYSVSREKKESFPLTVTSAQKNPTAFYLCASSIDRPGGGSPLHFGNGTRLTVT.

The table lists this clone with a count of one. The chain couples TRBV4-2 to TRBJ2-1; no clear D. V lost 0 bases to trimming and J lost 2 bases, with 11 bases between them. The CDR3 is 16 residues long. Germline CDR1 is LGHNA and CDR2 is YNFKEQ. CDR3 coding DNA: TGTGCCAGCAGCCAAGAAACTTCTTATACCTACAATGAGCAGTTCTTC. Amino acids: CASSQETSYTYNEQFF.

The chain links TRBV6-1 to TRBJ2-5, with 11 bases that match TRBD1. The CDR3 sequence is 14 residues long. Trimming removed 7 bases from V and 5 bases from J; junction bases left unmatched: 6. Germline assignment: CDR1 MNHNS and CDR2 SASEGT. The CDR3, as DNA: TGTGCCAGCACCTTGGGACAGGGGGGGGAGACCCAGTACTTC. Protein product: CASTLGQGGETQYF.

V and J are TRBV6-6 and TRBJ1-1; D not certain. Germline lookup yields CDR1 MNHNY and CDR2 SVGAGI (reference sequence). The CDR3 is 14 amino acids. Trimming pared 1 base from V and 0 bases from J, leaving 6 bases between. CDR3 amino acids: CASSYLQLNTEAFF. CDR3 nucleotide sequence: TGTGCCAGCAGTTACTTACAGTTGAACACTGAAGCTTTCTTT.

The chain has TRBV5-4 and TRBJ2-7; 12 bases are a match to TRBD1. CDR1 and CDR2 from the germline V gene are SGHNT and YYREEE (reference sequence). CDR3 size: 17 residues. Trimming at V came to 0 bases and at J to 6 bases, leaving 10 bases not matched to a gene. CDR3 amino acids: CASSLEKTGTGGREQYF. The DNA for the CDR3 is TGTGCCAGCAGCTTGGAAAAAACCGGGACAGGGGGCCGCGAGCAGTACTTC.

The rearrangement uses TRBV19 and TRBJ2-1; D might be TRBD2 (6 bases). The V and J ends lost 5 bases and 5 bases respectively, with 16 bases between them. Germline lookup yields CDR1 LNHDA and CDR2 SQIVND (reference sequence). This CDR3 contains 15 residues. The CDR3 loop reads CASSVQEGSNNEQFF. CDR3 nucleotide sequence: TGTGCCAGTAGTGTCCAGGAGGGCTCTAACAATGAGCAGTTCTTC.

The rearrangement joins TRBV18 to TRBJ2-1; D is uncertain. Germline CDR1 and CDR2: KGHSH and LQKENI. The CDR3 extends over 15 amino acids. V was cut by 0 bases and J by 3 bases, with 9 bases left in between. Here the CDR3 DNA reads TGTGCCAGCTCACCACCGAGGAGAGACTACAATGAGCAGTTCTTC. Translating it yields CASSPPRRDYNEQFF.

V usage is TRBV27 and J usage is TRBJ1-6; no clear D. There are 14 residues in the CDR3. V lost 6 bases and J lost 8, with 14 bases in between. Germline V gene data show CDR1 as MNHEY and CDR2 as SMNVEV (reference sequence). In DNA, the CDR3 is TGTGCCAGCAGGCCGGCGGGGTGGGATTCACCCCTCCACTTT. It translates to CASRPAGWDSPLHF.

CDR3 protein: CASHSGQRTDTQYF. The CDR3, as DNA: TGCGCCAGCCACAGCGGGCAACGGACAGATACGCAGTATTTT. The genes are TRBV5-1 and TRBJ2-3; TRBD2 might be the D (6 bases). Germline V gene data show CDR1 as SGHRS and CDR2 as YFSETQ. The CDR3 length is 14 residues. Trimming shortened V by 7 bases and J by 3 bases, and 15 bases separated the two germline ends.

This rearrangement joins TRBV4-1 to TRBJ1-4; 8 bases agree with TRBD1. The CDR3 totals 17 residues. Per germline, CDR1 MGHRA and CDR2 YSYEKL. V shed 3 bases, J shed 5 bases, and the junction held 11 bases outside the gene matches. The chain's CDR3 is CASSHRDRRLQNEKLFF. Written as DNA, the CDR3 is TGCGCCAGCAGCCACCGGGACAGGCGCCTTCAAAATGAAAAACTGTTTTTT.

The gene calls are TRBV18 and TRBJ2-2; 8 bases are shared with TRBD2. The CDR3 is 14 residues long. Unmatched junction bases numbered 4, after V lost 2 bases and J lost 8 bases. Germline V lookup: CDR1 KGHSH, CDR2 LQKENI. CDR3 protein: CASSPGLAPGELFF. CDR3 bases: TGTGCCAGCTCACCAGGACTAGCCCCAGGGGAGCTGTTTTTT.

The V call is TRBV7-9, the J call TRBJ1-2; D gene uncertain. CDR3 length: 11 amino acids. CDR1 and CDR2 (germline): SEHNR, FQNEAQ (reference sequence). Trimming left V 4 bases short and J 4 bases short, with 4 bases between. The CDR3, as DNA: TGTGCCAGCAGCTACATCTATGGCTACACCTTC. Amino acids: CASSYIYGYTF.

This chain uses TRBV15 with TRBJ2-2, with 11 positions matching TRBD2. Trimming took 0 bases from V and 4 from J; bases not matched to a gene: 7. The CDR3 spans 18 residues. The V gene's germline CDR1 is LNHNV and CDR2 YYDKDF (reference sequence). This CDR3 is CATSRELAGVGGTGELFF. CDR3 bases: TGTGCCACCAGCAGAGAACTAGCGGGAGTAGGTGGCACCGGGGAGCTGTTTTTT.

The CDR3 here is CASNGRGQEANYGYTF. The CDR3 DNA follows: TGCGCCAGCAATGGTAGAGGACAGGAGGCTAACTATGGCTACACCTTC. The V call is TRBV10-2, the J call TRBJ1-2; TRBD1 agrees at 7 bases. Unmatched junction bases numbered 11, after V lost 7 bases and J lost 0 bases. Germline values: CDR1 WSHSY, CDR2 SAAADI. The CDR3 is 16 amino acids.

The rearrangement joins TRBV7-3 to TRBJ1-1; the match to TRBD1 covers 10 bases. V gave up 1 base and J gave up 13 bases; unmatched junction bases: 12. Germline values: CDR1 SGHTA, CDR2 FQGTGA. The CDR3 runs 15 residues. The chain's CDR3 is CASSLRNLGQGVLFF. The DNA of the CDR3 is TGTGCCAGCAGCTTAAGAAATCTAGGACAGGGGGTTCTTTTCTTT.

CDR3 coding DNA: TGTGCCAGCAGTTTATATGGGCAGAGTTATTATAGCAATCAGCCCCAGCATTTT. It encodes CASSLYGQSYYSNQPQHF. The chain links TRBV28 to TRBJ1-5; D uncertain. From germline, CDR1 is MDHEN and CDR2 SYDVKM. There are 18 residues in the CDR3. Trimming stripped 1 base from V and 0 bases from J, with 16 bases between.

In nucleotides, the CDR3 is TGTGCCTTCCGCCCGGGCCAGGGATTAATTTCTGGCTACACCTTC. Its translation: CAFRPGQGLISGYTF. The chain employs TRBV30 and TRBJ1-2; D might be TRBD1 (5 bases). This CDR3 spans 15 amino acids. The germline gives CDR1 GTSNPN, CDR2 SVGIG (reference sequence). V lost 7 bases and J 7 bases, leaving 25 bases between the germline ends.